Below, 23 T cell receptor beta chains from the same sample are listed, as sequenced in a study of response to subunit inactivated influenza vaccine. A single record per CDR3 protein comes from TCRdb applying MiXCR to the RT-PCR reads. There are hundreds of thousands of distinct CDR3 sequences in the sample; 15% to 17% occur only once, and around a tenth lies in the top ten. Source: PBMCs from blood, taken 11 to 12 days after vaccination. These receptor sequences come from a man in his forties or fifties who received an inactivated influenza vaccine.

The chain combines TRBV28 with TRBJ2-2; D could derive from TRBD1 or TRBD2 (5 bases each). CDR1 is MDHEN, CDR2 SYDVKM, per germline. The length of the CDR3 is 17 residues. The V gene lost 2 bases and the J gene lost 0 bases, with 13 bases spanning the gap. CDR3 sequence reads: CASSLPGPFSNTGELFF. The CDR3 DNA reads TGTGCCAGCAGTTTACCGGGACCGTTTTCGAACACCGGGGAGCTGTTTTTT.

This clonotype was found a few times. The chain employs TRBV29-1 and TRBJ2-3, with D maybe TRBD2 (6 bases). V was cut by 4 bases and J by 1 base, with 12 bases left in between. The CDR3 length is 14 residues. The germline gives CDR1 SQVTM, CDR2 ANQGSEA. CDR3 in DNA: TGCAGCGTTGTTCGCGGGGTCGGCACAGATACGCAGTATTTT. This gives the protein CSVVRGVGTDTQYF.

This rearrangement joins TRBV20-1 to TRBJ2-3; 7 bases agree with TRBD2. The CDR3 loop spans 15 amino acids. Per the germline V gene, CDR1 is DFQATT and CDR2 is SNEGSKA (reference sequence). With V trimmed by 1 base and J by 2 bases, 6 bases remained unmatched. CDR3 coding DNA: TGCAGTGCTAGAGTAGGTGGGAGGGCCACAGATACGCAGTATTTT. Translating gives CSARVGGRATDTQYF.

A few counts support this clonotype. The chain's CDR3 is CASSQDVALSSYNEQFF. In DNA, the CDR3 is TGTGCCAGCAGCCAAGACGTAGCGCTGAGCTCCTACAATGAGCAGTTCTTC. The chain joins TRBV4-2 to TRBJ2-1, with TRBD2 as a possible D gene (5 bases). The CDR3 is 17 residues long. V was shortened by 0 bases and J by 0 bases, with 12 bases between the two germline ends. CDR1 and CDR2 (germline): LGHNA, YNFKEQ.

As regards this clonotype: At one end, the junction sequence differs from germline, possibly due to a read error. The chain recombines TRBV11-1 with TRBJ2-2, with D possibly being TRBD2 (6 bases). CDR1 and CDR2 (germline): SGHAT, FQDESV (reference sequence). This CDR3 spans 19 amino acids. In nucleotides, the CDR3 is TGTGCCAGCAGCTACAGTGTTTTACGGGACTTCGCGAACACCGGGGAACTGTTTTTT. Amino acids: CASSYSVLRDFANTGELFF.

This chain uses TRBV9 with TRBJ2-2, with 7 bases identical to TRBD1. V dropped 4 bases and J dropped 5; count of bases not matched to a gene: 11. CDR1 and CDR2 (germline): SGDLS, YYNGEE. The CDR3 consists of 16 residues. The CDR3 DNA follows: TGTGCCAGCAGCCGGGGACCGGGACAGCAGACCGGGGAGCTGTTTTTT. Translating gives CASSRGPGQQTGELFF.

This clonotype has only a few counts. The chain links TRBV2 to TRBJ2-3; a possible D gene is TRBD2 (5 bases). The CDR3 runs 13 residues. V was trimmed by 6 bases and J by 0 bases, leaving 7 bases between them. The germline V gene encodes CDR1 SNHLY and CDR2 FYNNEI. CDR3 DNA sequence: TGTGCCAGCAGGTCGGGGAGCACAGATACGCAGTATTTT. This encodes CASRSGSTDTQYF. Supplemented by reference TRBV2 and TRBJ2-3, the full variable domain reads EPEVTQTPSHQVTQMGQEVILRCVPISNHLYFYWYRQILGQKVEFLVSFYNNEISEKSEIFDDQFSVERPDGSNFTLKIRSTKLEDSAMYFCASRSGSTDTQYFGPGTRLTVL.

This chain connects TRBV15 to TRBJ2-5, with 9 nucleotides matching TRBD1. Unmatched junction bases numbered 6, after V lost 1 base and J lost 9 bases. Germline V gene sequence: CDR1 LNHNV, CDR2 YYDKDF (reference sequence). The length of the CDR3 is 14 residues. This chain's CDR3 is CATSRVGGTGSQYF. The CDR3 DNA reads TGTGCCACCAGCAGAGTGGGAGGGACAGGGTCCCAGTACTTC.

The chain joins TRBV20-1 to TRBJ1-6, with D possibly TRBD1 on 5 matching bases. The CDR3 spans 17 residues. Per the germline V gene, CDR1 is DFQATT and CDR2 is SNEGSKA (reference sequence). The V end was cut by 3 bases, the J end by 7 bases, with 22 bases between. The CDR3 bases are TGCAGTGCTAGCCAACCCCCGGGACCCATGGGGAATTCACCCCTCCACTTT. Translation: CSASQPPGPMGNSPLHF.

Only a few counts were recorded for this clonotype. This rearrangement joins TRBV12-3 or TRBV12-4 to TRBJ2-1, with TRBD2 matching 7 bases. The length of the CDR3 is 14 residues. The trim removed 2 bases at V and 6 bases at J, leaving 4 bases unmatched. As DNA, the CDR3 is TGTGCCAGCAGTTTACATGGGGGGGGCAATGAGCAGTTCTTC. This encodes CASSLHGGGNEQFF.

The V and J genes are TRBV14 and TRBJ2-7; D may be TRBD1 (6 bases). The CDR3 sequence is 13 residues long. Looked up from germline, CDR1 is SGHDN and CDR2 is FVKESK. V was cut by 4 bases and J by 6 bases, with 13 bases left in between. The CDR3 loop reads CASSPLTGTEQYF. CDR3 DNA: TGTGCCAGCAGCCCACTAACAGGGACCGAGCAGTACTTC.

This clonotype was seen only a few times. This chain's CDR3 is CSAILGSYEQYF. The CDR3 DNA follows: TGCAGTGCTATTCTAGGGTCCTACGAGCAGTACTTC. V gene TRBV20-1 combines with J gene TRBJ2-7; no firm D call. CDR3 length: 12 residues. V lost 4 bases and J 1 base, leaving 8 bases between the germline ends. Germline V gene data show CDR1 as DFQATT and CDR2 as SNEGSKA (reference sequence).

CDR3 in amino acids: CASSLGTGRDEQFF. The CDR3 DNA sequence: TGTGCCAGCAGTTTGGGGACAGGGAGGGATGAGCAGTTCTTC. The genes are TRBV12-3 or TRBV12-4 and TRBJ2-1; the match to TRBD1 covers 9 bases. The CDR3 loop spans 14 amino acids. Germline trimming cut 3 bases from V and 8 bases from J; bases unmatched to any gene: 5.

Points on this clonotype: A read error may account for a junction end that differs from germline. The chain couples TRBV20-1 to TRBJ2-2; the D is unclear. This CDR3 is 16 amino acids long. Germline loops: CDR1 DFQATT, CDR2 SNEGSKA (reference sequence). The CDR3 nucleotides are TGCTGTGCTAGAGAAATTAGGACCCGGAACACCGGGGAGCTGTTTTTT. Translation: CCAREIRTRNTGELFF.

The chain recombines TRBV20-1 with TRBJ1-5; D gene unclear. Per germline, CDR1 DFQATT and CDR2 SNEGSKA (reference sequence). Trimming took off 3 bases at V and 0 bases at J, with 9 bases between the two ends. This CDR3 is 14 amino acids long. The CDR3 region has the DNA TGCAGTGCTAGTCGATGGATTAGCAATCAGCCCCAGCATTTT. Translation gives CSASRWISNQPQHF.

CDR3 in amino acids: CASSLEGTSSYEQYF. In nucleotides, the CDR3 is TGTGCCAGCAGCTTAGAAGGGACTAGCTCCTACGAGCAGTACTTC. The V and J genes are TRBV11-1 and TRBJ2-7, with TRBD2 matching over 8 bases. The germline gives CDR1 SGHAT, CDR2 FQDESV (reference sequence). The CDR3 totals 15 residues. The ends lost 1 base at V and 0 bases at J; junction bases unmatched: 2.

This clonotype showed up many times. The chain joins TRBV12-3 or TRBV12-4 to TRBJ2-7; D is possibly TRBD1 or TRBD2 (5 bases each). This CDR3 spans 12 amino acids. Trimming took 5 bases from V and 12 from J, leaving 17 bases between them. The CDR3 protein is CASSPARGSRYF. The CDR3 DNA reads TGTGCCAGCAGTCCGGCGAGGGGCAGTAGGTACTTC.

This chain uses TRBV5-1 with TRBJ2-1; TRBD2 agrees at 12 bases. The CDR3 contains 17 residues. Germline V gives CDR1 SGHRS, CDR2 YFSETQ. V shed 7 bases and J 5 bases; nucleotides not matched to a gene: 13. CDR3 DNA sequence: TGCGCCAGCGGTCTAGCGGGGGGGCTCCACCGAGACAATGAGCAGTTCTTC. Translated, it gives CASGLAGGLHRDNEQFF.

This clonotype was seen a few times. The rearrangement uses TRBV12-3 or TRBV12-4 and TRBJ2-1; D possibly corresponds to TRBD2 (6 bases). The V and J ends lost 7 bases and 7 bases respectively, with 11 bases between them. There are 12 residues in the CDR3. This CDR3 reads CASTPAGNEQFF. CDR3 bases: TGTGCCAGCACCCCAGCGGGTAATGAGCAGTTCTTC.

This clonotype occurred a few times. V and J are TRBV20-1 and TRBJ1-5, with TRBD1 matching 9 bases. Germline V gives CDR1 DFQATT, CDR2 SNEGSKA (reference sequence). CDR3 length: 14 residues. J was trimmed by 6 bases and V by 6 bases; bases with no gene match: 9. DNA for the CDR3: TGCAGTGCAAGGACAGGGGTGCTGCTTCAGCCCCAGCATTTT. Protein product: CSARTGVLLQPQHF.

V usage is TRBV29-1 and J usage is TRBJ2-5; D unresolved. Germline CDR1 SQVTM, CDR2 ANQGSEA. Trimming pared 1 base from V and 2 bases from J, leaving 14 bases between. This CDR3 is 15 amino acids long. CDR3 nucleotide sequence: TGCAGCGTTGAAGTAGGCCGGTCTCCTCAAGAGACCCAGTACTTC. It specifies CSVEVGRSPQETQYF.

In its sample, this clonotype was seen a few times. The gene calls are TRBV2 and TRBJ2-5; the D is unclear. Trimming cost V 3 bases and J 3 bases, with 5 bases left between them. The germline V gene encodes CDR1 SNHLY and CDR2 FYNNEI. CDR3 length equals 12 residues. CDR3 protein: CASSEAEETQYF. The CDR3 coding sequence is TGTGCCAGCAGTGAGGCGGAAGAGACCCAGTACTTC.

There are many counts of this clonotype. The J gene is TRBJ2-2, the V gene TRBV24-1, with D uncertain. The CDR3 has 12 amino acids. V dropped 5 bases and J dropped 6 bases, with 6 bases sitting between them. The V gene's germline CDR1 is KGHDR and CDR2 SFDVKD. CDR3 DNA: TGTGCCACCAGTGTCCGGGCCGGGGAGCTGTTTTTT. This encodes CATSVRAGELFF.